This is a list of T cell receptor beta chains from one sample in a study of cytomegalovirus exposure and HLA in healthy donors. Produced via immunoSEQ multiplex PCR; TCRdb's table is partial and in-frame only. The sample lists fewer than 200,000 clones; roughly 80% were seen once. Sequencing was performed on PBMCs. Receptors originate from a man aged 55 to 70 in good health and CMV-seronegative. Each CDR3 is given with its conserved first and last residue.

j_call,v_call,cdr3_aa
TRBJ2-3,TRBV12-5,CASGPRTGPATADTQYF
TRBJ2-7,TRBV25-1,CASSALAVSYEQYF
TRBJ2-7,TRBV6-1,CASSGVRTGCEQYF
TRBJ1-6,TRBV27,CASSSLTGTGFGDSPLHF
TRBJ1-2,TRBV5-6,CASSWSTTGRSYTF
TRBJ1-1,TRBV28,CASSFRQGNTEAFF
TRBJ2-4,TRBV6-5,CASSYPHIYIQYF
TRBJ2-1,TRBV4-3,CASSQGGGRGNEQFF
TRBJ2-7,TRBV28,CASVSGGRDEQYF
TRBJ2-4,TRBV27,CASSLRGGTIAKNIQYF
TRBJ2-1,TRBV14,CASSTRQGAFYNEQFF
TRBJ2-5,TRBV5-5,CASSLGLVTQYF
TRBJ2-2,TRBV5-1,CASSPGQANTGELFF
TRBJ2-2,TRBV27,CASSKQGSANTGELFF
TRBJ1-5,TRBV19,CASNPGQQINQPQHF
TRBJ1-1,TRBV10-3,CAISEGTGRTEAFF
TRBJ2-5,TRBV28,CASSPPIRGAGTQYF
TRBJ2-1,TRBV18,CASSPLEYNEQFF
TRBJ1-5,TRBV19,CASTGTLRHNQPQHF
TRBJ1-2,TRBV5-4,CASSPIGFPGGVYGYTF
TRBJ2-5,TRBV5-4,CASRIGSGLGETQYF
TRBJ2-5,TRBV19,CASSETGGLETQYF
TRBJ2-2,TRBV4-1,CASSQAGTSGNTGELFF
TRBJ1-1,TRBV7-8,CASSRGTGQTEAFF
TRBJ2-7,TRBV27,CASREERTGNYEQYF
TRBJ2-7,TRBV5-5,CASSFRQGPYEQYF
TRBJ1-5,TRBV6-6,CASGLGRVNQPQNF
TRBJ1-1,TRBV11-3,CASSPRGHGNTEAFF
TRBJ2-1,TRBV5-4,CASSLGGAGGTNEQFF
TRBJ1-3,TRBV5-1,CASSLALTGAGNTIYF
TRBJ2-1,TRBV6-5,CASRYPGQGYNEQFF
TRBJ1-1,TRBV19,CASSMGPGQGDMKAFF
TRBJ2-7,TRBV7-9,CASSLVLLEQYF
TRBJ2-2,TRBV7-3,CASSLIGGRGGELFF
TRBJ1-4,TRBV18,CASSPDTVNEKLFF
TRBJ2-3,TRBV19,CASSPMSGVRTDTQYF
TRBJ2-3,TRBV30,CAWSVGQGAMYPQYF
TRBJ2-5,TRBV7-9,CASSAALRGRGETQYF
TRBJ2-5,TRBV2,CASSQKETQYF
TRBJ1-4,TRBV5-1,CASSLGVLTPEKLFF
TRBJ2-7,TRBV5-4,CASSPPGLAGPYEQYF
TRBJ2-7,TRBV5-4,CASSLPGTIKQYF
TRBJ2-7,TRBV4-1,CASSLGDNYEQYF
TRBJ2-7,TRBV2,CASSFSGRPATSYEQYF
.,TRBV19,CASSVQGGGTYEQYF
TRBJ2-7,TRBV13,CASSSQGAFYEQYF
TRBJ2-7,TRBV18,CASSPPGAGKYEQYF
TRBJ2-7,TRBV9,CASSIEGQGAYEQYF
TRBJ2-2,TRBV7-6,CASSRLAGELFF
TRBJ2-3,TRBV11-3,CASSSGLATDTQYF